The rows below give T cell receptor beta chains drawn from one sample of a study of cytomegalovirus exposure and HLA in healthy donors. Here immunoSEQ multiplex PCR was the method, and the copy in TCRdb shows in-frame clones only, minus some. The sample includes hundreds of thousands of clones, roughly 90% seen only once; the top ten take about 0.8%. Source material: PBMCs. The receptor set was obtained from a woman between 18 and 30 years old in good health and CMV-seronegative. CDR3s leave out the opening cysteine and the closing phenylalanine or tryptophan. A D gene is named only where the DNA matches it firmly. The size entry is marked missing in some rows and otherwise reads once, few, many or a size class.

ASSGGNYGYT	TRBJ1-2	10	.	TRBV2	.
ASSESFLKGTEAF	TRBJ1-1	13	.	TRBV10-1	.
ASSKGKGQGGNEQF	TRBJ2-1	14	.	TRBV11-2	TRBD1
ASSQTRNTEAF	TRBJ1-1	11	few	TRBV16	.
SVGGSNQPQH	TRBJ1-5	10	.	TRBV29-1	.
ASSKTTGGHEQY	TRBJ2-7	12	.	TRBV6-5	TRBD2
ASSLDNRGPIYEQY	TRBJ2-7	14	.	TRBV5-1	TRBD1
ASSLRSRTGWDYGYT	TRBJ1-2	15	.	TRBV7-8	TRBD1
ASSLGKGGSSLSYNSPLH	TRBJ1-6	18	.	TRBV4-1	.
ASSLGGYPYEQY	TRBJ2-7	12	.	TRBV27	.